This is a list of T cell receptor beta chains from one sample in a study of blood T cell repertoires in COVID-19. The protocol was immunoSEQ multiplex PCR, while the TCRdb copy is restricted to in-frame clones and leaves out a portion. The data hold about 280,000 clones, with about 89% observed a single time. Sequencing was done on a sample of peripheral blood. Every receptor here comes from a woman in her thirties or forties who had recovered from COVID-19. Both conserved end residues are part of each CDR3. The D gene is left open where the match is weak. Not every row has a clone size; where given, it reads once, few, many or a size class.

abundance,d_gene,v_gene,j_gene,CDR3nt,CDR3aa
.,TRBD1,TRBV7-2,TRBJ1-2,TGTGCCAGCAGCTCGACTGACAGGGGCTATGGCTACACCTTC,CASSSTDRGYGYTF
.,TRBD2,TRBV9,TRBJ2-7,TGTGCCAGCAGCTCGGGAGGTTCCTACGAGCAGTACTTC,CASSSGGSYEQYF
.,.,TRBV19,TRBJ2-1,TGTGCCAGTAGTATGAGCGAAGGATGGCGCAAGAGCTCCTACAATGAGCAGTTCTTC,CASSMSEGWRKSSYNEQFF
.,TRBD2,TRBV10-3,TRBJ2-1,TGTGCCATCAGCTCAGGGACTAGCGGATACTACAATGAGCAGTTCTTC,CAISSGTSGYYNEQFF
.,.,TRBV30,TRBJ1-5,TGTGCCTGGAGTGTAACCGGACAGCATCAGCCCCAGCATTTT,CAWSVTGQHQPQHF
.,.,TRBV6-5,TRBJ2-7,TGTGCCAGCAGCCCCGGGAGCTCCTACGAGCAGTACTTC,CASSPGSSYEQYF
.,.,TRBV12-3/TRBV12-4,TRBJ1-2,TGTGCCAGCAGTCCACAGGGAACCTATGGCTACACCTTC,CASSPQGTYGYTF
few,TRBD2,TRBV5-8,TRBJ2-5,TGTGCCAGCAGCCTATGGACTAGCGGGAAGAGAGAGACCCAGTACTTC,CASSLWTSGKRETQYF
once,TRBD2,TRBV3-1/TRBV3-2,TRBJ2-1,TGTGCCAGCAGCCAAGGCGGAACTAGCGGGGAGATTGAGCAGTTCTTC,CASSQGGTSGEIEQFF
.,.,TRBV7-9,TRBJ2-2,TGTGCCAGCAGCCGGGATGTTATTGGGGCCGGGGAGCTGTTTTTT,CASSRDVIGAGELFF
.,.,TRBV30,TRBJ1-4,TGTGCCTCAGTTGCAACTAATGAAAAACTGTTTTTT,CASVATNEKLFF
.,.,TRBV5-4,TRBJ2-3,TGTGCCAGCAGCTTGGTGTCGGGAACCCTCACAGATACGCAGTATTTT,CASSLVSGTLTDTQYF
.,.,TRBV9,TRBJ2-7,TGTGCCAGCAGCGTAGCCGACGGGGTTGGTAACGAGCAGTACTTC,CASSVADGVGNEQYF
.,.,TRBV14,TRBJ1-3,TGTGCCAGCAGCCAAGATCTTGGGGGGGACACCATATATTTT,CASSQDLGGDTIYF
.,.,TRBV10-3,TRBJ1-3,TGTGCCATCAGTGAGTCGACAGACTCTGGAAACACCATATATTTT,CAISESTDSGNTIYF
.,TRBD1,TRBV5-1,TRBJ2-2,TGCGCCAGCAGCTCTAGGGACAGCCAGAACACCGGGGAGCTGTTTTTT,CASSSRDSQNTGELFF
.,TRBD2,TRBV30,TRBJ2-1,TGTGCCTGGAGTGAGGGGGTAGCGGGACCATGGAATGAGCAGTTCTTC,CAWSEGVAGPWNEQFF
.,TRBD2,TRBV19,TRBJ2-3,TGTGCCAGTATGGGGACTAGCGGGAGCACAGATACGCAGTATTTT,CASMGTSGSTDTQYF
.,.,TRBV21-1,TRBJ1-6,TGTGCCAGCAGCAAACTGCGGGGCCCTGATTCACCCCTCCACTTT,CASSKLRGPDSPLHF
.,.,TRBV6-6,TRBJ1-2,TGTGCCAGCAGGTTGAGGGGGAACAACTATGGCTACACCTTC,CASRLRGNNYGYTF
once,TRBD1,TRBV7-2,TRBJ1-4,TGTGCCAGCAGCGCGGAGGGGGCTACTAATGAAAAACTGTTTTTT,CASSAEGATNEKLFF
.,TRBD2,TRBV11-2,TRBJ2-3,TGTGCCAGCAGCTTAGGTAGCGGGAGACCCCTAGATACGCAGTATTTT,CASSLGSGRPLDTQYF
.,TRBD1,TRBV27,TRBJ1-2,TGTGCCAGCAGTTCGGGACAGGCGACATATGGCTACACCTTC,CASSSGQATYGYTF
.,TRBD2,TRBV19,TRBJ2-7,TGTGCCAGTAGTATATTTGGTAGCGGGAGGTCCCCCTACGAGCAGTACTTC,CASSIFGSGRSPYEQYF